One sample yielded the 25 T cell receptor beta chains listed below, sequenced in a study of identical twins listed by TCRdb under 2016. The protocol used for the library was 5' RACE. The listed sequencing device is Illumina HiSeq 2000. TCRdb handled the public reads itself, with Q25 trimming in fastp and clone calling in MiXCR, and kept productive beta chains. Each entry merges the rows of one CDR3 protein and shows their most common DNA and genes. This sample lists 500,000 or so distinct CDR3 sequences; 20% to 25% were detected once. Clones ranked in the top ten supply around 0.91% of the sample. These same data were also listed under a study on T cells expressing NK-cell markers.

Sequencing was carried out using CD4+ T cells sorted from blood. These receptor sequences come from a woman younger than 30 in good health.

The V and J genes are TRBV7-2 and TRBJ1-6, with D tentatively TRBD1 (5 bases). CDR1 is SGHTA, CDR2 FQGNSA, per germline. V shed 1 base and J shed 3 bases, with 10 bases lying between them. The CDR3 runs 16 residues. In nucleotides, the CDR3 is TGTGCCAGCAGCTTAGGATTGGGGGGCTATAATTCACCCCTCCACTTT. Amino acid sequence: CASSLGLGGYNSPLHF. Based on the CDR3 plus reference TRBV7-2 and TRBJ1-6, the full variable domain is GAGVSQSPSNKVTEKGKDVELRCDPISGHTALYWYRQSLGQGLEFLIYFQGNSAPDKSGLPSDRFSAERTGGSVSTLTIQRTQQEDSAVYLCASSLGLGGYNSPLHFGNGTRLTVT.

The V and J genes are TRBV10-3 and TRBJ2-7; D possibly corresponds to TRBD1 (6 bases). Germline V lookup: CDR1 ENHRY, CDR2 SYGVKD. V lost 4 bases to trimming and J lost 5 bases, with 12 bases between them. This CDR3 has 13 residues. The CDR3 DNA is TGTGCCATCAGTGCTCAGGGGACCAACGAGCAGTACTTC. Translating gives CAISAQGTNEQYF.

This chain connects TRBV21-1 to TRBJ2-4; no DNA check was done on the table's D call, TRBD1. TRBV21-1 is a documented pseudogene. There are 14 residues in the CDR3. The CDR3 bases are TGTGCCAGCACCAAAGGACAGGGCAAAAACATTCAGTACTTC. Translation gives CASTKGQGKNIQYF.

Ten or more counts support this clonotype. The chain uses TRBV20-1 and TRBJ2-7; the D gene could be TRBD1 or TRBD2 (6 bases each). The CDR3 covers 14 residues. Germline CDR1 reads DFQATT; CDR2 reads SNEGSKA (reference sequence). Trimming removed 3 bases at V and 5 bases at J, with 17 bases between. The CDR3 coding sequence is TGCAGTGCTAGTCGATCCGGGGGCGGGAACGAGCAGTACTTC. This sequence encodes CSASRSGGGNEQYF.

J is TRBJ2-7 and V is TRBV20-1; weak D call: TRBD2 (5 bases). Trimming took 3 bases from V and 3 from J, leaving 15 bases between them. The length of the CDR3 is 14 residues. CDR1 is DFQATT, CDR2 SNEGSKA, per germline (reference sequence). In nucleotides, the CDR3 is TGCAGTGCTAGTGGGAGTACCCGTTACTACGAGCAGTACTTC. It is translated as CSASGSTRYYEQYF.

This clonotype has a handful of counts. CDR3: CASRLWGGRRFDNEQFF. The CDR3 DNA is TGTGCCAGCAGGCTTTGGGGCGGGAGAAGGTTTGACAATGAGCAGTTCTTC. The chain carries TRBV12-3 or TRBV12-4 and TRBJ2-1; 7 positions match TRBD2. The J segment lost 5 bases and the V segment lost 6 bases, leaving 16 bases of the junction unmatched. CDR3 size: 17 residues.

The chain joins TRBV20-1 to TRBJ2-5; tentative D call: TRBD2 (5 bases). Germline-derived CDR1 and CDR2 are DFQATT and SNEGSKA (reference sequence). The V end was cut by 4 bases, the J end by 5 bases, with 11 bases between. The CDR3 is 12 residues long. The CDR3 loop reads CSATLASETQYF. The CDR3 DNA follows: TGCAGTGCTACCCTAGCCTCGGAGACCCAGTACTTC.

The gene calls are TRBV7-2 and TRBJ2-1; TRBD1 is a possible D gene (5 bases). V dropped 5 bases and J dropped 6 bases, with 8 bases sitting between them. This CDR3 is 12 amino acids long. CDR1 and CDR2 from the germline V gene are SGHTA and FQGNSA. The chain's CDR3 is CASSKGPNEQFF. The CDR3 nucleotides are TGTGCCAGCAGCAAGGGGCCCAATGAGCAGTTCTTC.

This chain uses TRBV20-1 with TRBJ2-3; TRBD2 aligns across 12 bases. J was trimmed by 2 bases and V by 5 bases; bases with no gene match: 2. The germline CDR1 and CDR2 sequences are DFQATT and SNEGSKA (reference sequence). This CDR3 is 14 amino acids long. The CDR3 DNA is TGCAGTGCTGGACTAGCGGGGTTCACAGATACGCAGTATTTT. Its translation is CSAGLAGFTDTQYF.

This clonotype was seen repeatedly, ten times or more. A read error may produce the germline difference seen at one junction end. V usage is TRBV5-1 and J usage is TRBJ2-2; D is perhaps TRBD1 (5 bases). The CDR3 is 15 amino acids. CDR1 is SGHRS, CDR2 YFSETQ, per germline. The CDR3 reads CASSLQGANTGELFF. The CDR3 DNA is TGTGCCAGCAGTTTGCAGGGCGCGAACACCGGGGAGCTGTTTTTT.

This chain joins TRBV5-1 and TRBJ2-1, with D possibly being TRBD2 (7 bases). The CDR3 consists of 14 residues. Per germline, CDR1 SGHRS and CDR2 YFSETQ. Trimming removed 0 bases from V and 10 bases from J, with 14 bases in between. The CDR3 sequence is CASSLEKGRGEQFF. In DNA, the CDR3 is TGCGCCAGCAGCTTGGAGAAGGGGAGGGGGGAGCAGTTCTTC.

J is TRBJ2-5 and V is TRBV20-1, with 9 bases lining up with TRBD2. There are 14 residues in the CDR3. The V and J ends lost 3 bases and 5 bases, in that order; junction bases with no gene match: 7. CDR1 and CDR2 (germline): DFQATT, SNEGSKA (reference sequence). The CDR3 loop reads CSASGGGAIETQYF. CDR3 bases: TGCAGTGCTAGCGGCGGGGGGGCCATTGAGACCCAGTACTTC.

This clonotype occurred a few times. The CDR3 protein is CASRRAVNEQFF. CDR3 bases: TGTGCCAGCAGGAGAGCGGTCAATGAGCAGTTCTTC. The gene calls are TRBV27 and TRBJ2-1; the D gene is possibly TRBD2 (5 bases). The CDR3 is 12 residues long. Trimming shortened V by 6 bases and J by 6 bases, and 9 bases separated the two germline ends. CDR1 MNHEY and CDR2 SMNVEV come from the germline V gene (reference sequence).

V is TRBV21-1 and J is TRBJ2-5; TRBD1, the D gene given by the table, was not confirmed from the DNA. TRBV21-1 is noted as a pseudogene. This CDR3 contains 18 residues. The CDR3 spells CASSKARTVKSSGETQYF. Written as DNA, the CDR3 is TGTGCCAGCAGCAAGGCTAGGACAGTGAAATCGAGTGGGGAGACCCAGTACTTC.

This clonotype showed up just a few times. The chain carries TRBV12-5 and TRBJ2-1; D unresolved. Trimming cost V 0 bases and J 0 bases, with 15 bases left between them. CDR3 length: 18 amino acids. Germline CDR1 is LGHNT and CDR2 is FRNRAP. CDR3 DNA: TGTGCTAGTGGTTTGGTACCCGACGGAAAGCCCTCCTACAATGAGCAGTTCTTC. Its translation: CASGLVPDGKPSYNEQFF.

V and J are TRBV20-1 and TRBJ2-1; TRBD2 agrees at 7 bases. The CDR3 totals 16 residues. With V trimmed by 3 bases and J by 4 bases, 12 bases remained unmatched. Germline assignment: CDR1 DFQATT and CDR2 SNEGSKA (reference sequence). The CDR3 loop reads CSARSRDGRTYNEQFF. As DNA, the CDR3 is TGCAGTGCTAGGTCTAGGGACGGGAGGACATACAATGAGCAGTTCTTC.

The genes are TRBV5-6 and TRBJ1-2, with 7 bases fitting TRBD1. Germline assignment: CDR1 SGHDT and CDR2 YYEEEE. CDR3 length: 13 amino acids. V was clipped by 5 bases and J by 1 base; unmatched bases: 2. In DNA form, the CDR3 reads TGTGCCAGCAGGACAGGGAGTAACTATGGCTACACCTTC. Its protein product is CASRTGSNYGYTF. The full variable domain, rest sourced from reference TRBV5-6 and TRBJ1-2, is DAGVTQSPTHLIKTRGQQVTLRCSPKSGHDTVSWYQQALGQGPQFIFQYYEEEERQRGNFPDRFSGHQFPNYSSELNVNALLLGDSALYLCASRTGSNYGYTFGSGTRLTVV.

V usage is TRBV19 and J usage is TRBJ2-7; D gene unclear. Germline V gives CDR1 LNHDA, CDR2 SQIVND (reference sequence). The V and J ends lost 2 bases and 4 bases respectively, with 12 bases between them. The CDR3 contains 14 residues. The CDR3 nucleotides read TGTGCCAGTAGTATAAGTGCGGCGGAATACGAGCAGTACTTC. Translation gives CASSISAAEYEQYF.

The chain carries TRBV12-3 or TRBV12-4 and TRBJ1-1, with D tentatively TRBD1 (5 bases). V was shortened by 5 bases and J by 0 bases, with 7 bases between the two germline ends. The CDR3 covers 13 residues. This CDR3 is CASSTGLNTEAFF. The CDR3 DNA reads TGTGCCAGCAGTACAGGCCTGAACACTGAAGCTTTCTTT.

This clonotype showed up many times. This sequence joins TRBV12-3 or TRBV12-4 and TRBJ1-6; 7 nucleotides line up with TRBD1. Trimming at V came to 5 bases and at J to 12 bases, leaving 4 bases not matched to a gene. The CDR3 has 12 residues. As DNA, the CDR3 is TGTGCCAGCAGTAGGGACAGCGAACCCCTCCACTTT. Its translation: CASSRDSEPLHF.

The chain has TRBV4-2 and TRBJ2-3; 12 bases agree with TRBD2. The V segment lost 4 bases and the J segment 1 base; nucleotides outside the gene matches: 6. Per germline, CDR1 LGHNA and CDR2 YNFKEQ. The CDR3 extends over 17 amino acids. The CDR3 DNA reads TGTGCCAGCAGCCCTAGCGGGGGGGCCGGTGGCACAGATACGCAGTATTTT. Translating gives CASSPSGGAGGTDTQYF.

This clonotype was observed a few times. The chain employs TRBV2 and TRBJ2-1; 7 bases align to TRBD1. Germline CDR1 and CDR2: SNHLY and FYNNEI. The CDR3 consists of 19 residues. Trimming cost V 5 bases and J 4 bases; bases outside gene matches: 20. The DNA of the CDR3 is TGTGCCAGCAGTCCGACGAACTTTCCCGGGACAGCCTATTACAATGAGCAGTTCTTC. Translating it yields CASSPTNFPGTAYYNEQFF.

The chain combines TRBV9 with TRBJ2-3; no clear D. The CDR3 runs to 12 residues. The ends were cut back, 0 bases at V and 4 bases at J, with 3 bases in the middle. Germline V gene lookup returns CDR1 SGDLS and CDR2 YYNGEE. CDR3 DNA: TGTGCCAGCAGCGTAGCGTCAGATACGCAGTATTTT. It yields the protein CASSVASDTQYF.

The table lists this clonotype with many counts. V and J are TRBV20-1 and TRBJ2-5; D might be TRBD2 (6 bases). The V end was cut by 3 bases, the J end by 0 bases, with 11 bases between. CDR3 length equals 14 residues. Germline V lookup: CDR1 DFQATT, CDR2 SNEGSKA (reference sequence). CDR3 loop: CSASPAGNQETQYF. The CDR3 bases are TGCAGTGCTAGTCCGGCGGGGAACCAAGAGACCCAGTACTTC.

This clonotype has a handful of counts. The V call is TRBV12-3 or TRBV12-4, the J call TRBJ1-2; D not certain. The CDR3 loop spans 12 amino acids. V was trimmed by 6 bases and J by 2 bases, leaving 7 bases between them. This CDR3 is CASRNSNYGYTF. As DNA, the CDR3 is TGTGCCAGCAGGAACAGCAACTATGGCTACACCTTC.